The 27 T cell receptor beta chains presented below share a single source sample, sequenced in a study of T cell changes during pregnancy in multiple sclerosis. The protocol was immunoSEQ multiplex PCR, while the TCRdb copy is restricted to in-frame clones and leaves out a portion. Among some 77,000 clones listed, 89% were seen once. Sample: peripheral blood, taken before pregnancy. These receptors originate from a female donor with multiple sclerosis, enrolled in a pregnancy study.

This chain links TRBV10-1 with TRBJ2-3; D uncertain. The germline V gene has CDR1 WNHNN and CDR2 SYGVQD (reference sequence). V shed 5 bases and J shed 0 bases, with 12 bases lying between them. The CDR3 extends over 15 amino acids. The CDR3 loop reads CASSKDIPSTDTQYF. In DNA, the CDR3 is TGCGCCAGCAGTAAAGACATCCCTAGCACAGATACGCAGTATTTT.

This chain joins TRBV9 and TRBJ1-1; 7 bases match TRBD1. After removal of 3 bases from V and 0 bases from J, the junction contained 5 bases not matched to a gene. This CDR3 comprises 15 residues. Germline V gene lookup returns CDR1 SGDLS and CDR2 YYNGEE. This CDR3 is CASSGTGAVNTEAFF. As DNA, the CDR3 is TGTGCCAGCAGCGGTACAGGGGCCGTGAACACTGAAGCTTTCTTT.

This chain uses TRBV5-1 with TRBJ2-4; 8 bases line up with TRBD1. Germline trimming cut 0 bases from V and 7 bases from J; bases unmatched to any gene: 6. The CDR3 spans 15 residues. Looked up from germline, CDR1 is SGHRS and CDR2 is YFSETQ. In DNA form, the CDR3 reads TGCGCCAGCAGCTTGGGGCCCGGACAGGGCAACATTCAGTACTTC. As protein: CASSLGPGQGNIQYF.

This chain links TRBV18 with TRBJ1-1; D unclear. This CDR3 contains 13 residues. CDR1 KGHSH and CDR2 LQKENI come from the germline V gene. V lost 2 bases and J lost 11, with 15 bases in between. The CDR3 is CASSPESRDYAFF. CDR3 DNA: TGTGCCAGCTCACCAGAAAGCCGGGATTACGCTTTCTTT.

The chain combines TRBV6-6 with TRBJ1-1, with D possibly matching TRBD1 (5 bases). The CDR3 runs to 15 residues. Trimming cost V 2 bases and J 1 base, with 11 bases left between them. Germline CDR1 MNHNY, CDR2 SVGAGI (reference sequence). DNA for the CDR3: TGTGCCAGCAGTTACGCCAGGGCCAGGAACACTGAAGCTTTCTTT. It specifies CASSYARARNTEAFF.

V and J are TRBV20-1 and TRBJ2-7, with TRBD1 as a possible D gene (6 bases). The length of the CDR3 is 11 residues. Trimming shortened V by 8 bases and J by 1 base, and 9 bases separated the two germline ends. The germline CDR1 and CDR2 sequences are DFQATT and SNEGSKA (reference sequence). CDR3 protein: CSPGESYEQYF. The CDR3 DNA reads TGCAGTCCAGGGGAATCCTACGAGCAGTACTTC.

The chain combines TRBV6-6 with TRBJ2-7; TRBD2 matches at 8 bases. Losses at the gene ends were 9 bases for V and 7 bases for J; bases not matched to a gene: 11. The CDR3 consists of 13 residues. The germline V gene has CDR1 MNHNY and CDR2 SVGAGI (reference sequence). For the CDR3, the DNA is TGTGCCAGTTCAAGCGGGGGCTCGAGGGAGCAGTACTTC. This encodes CASSSGGSREQYF.

The rearrangement links TRBV7-9 to TRBJ1-3, with D possibly TRBD1 on 6 matching bases. This CDR3 is built from 17 residues. Trimming shortened V by 4 bases and J by 0 bases, and 16 bases separated the two germline ends. From germline, CDR1 is SEHNR and CDR2 FQNEAQ (reference sequence). CDR3 bases: TGTGCCAGCAGCTACCTACTAGGGGGTCTCTCTGGAAACACCATATATTTT. This encodes CASSYLLGGLSGNTIYF. Full variable domain (rest looked up from reference TRBV7-9 and TRBJ1-3): DTGVSQNPRHKITKRGQNVTFRCDPISEHNRLYWYRQTLGQGPEFLTYFQNEAQLEKSRLLSDRFSAERPKGSFSTLEIQRTEQGDSAMYLCASSYLLGGLSGNTIYFGEGSWLTVV.

This clone was recorded once. This chain uses TRBV6-1 with TRBJ1-1; 9 bases are shared with TRBD1. The CDR3 loop spans 14 amino acids. After removal of 3 bases from V and 10 bases from J, the junction contained 9 bases not matched to a gene. The germline V gene encodes CDR1 MNHNS and CDR2 SASEGT. CDR3 DNA: TGTGCCAGCAGTGAGTGGTCAGGGACAGGGTTAGCTTTCTTT. Amino acids: CASSEWSGTGLAFF.

The count of this clone is one. The chain joins TRBV29-1 to TRBJ1-1, with 8 nucleotides matching TRBD1. V trimming: 6 bases; J trimming: 1 base; junction bases outside the gene matches: 16. CDR1 and CDR2 (germline): SQVTM, ANQGSEA. This CDR3 has 17 amino acids. CDR3 loop: CSVGQGFFFGENTEAFF. In DNA, the CDR3 is TGCAGCGTAGGACAGGGCTTTTTCTTCGGGGAGAACACTGAAGCTTTCTTT.

CDR3 loop: CASSLRDWEADEAFF. DNA of the CDR3: TGCGCCAGCAGCCTCCGGGACTGGGAAGCGGATGAAGCTTTCTTT. The rearrangement joins TRBV4-1 to TRBJ1-1; weak D call: TRBD1 (5 bases). Per the germline V gene, CDR1 is MGHRA and CDR2 is YSYEKL. The CDR3 covers 15 residues. V lost 4 bases and J lost 7, with 19 bases in between.

This sequence joins TRBV7-9 and TRBJ2-7; D is possibly TRBD2 (6 bases). The V gene lost 5 bases and the J gene lost 3 bases, with 14 bases spanning the gap. The V gene's germline CDR1 is SEHNR and CDR2 FQNEAQ (reference sequence). This CDR3 contains 14 residues. The chain's CDR3 is CASSVTGLNYEQYF. For the CDR3, the DNA is TGTGCCAGCAGCGTTACGGGACTTAACTACGAGCAGTACTTC.

The chain joins TRBV2 to TRBJ1-5; perhaps TRBD1 as D (6 bases). Germline CDR1 SNHLY, CDR2 FYNNEI. The CDR3 extends over 15 amino acids. The germline V and J ends were trimmed by 4 bases and 4 bases, with 14 bases remaining between them. In DNA, the CDR3 is TGTGCCAGCAGTGTCGTCCGCGACAGGAATCAGCCCCAGCATTTT. Translating gives CASSVVRDRNQPQHF.

J is TRBJ1-1 and V is TRBV7-3; a possible D gene is TRBD1 (5 bases). V dropped 2 bases and J dropped 5 bases, with 9 bases sitting between them. The CDR3 totals 13 residues. Germline CDR1 and CDR2: SGHTA and FQGTGA. CDR3 nucleotides: TGTGCCAGCAGCTTATGGGCAGGGACTGAAGCTTTCTTT. Residues: CASSLWAGTEAFF.

The chain combines TRBV6-1 with TRBJ2-2, with D possibly being TRBD2 (5 bases). Germline CDR1 MNHNS, CDR2 SASEGT. Trimming took 7 bases from V and 2 from J, leaving 14 bases between them. The CDR3 length is 15 residues. CDR3 sequence reads: CASNLGGPNTGELFF. In DNA, the CDR3 is TGTGCCAGCAACCTGGGCGGGCCTAACACCGGGGAGCTGTTTTTT.

This CDR3 is CASSGDRDTGELFF. In nucleotides, the CDR3 is TGTGCCAGCAGTGGGGACAGGGACACCGGGGAGCTGTTTTTT. The rearrangement joins TRBV6-4 to TRBJ2-2; TRBD1 aligns across 9 bases. V lost 4 bases, J lost 3 bases, and 0 bases stayed unmatched. The CDR3 runs to 14 residues. CDR1 and CDR2 from the germline V gene are MRHNA and SNTAGT.

The genes are TRBV4-1 and TRBJ1-2; 11 bases line up with TRBD1. This CDR3 region has 17 residues. J lost 8 bases, V lost 4 bases, and 15 bases had no gene match. The germline V gene has CDR1 MGHRA and CDR2 YSYEKL. The CDR3 is CASSPQPVGQGARGYTF. The DNA for the CDR3 is TGCGCCAGCAGCCCTCAGCCAGTTGGACAGGGGGCGCGGGGCTACACCTTC.

This clone has more than one count but fewer than ten. J is TRBJ2-1 and V is TRBV7-9; the match to TRBD2 covers 9 bases. Germline V CDR1 and CDR2: SEHNR, FQNEAQ (reference sequence). Losses at the gene ends were 1 base for V and 3 bases for J; bases not matched to a gene: 4. CDR3 length equals 16 residues. The CDR3 bases are TGTGCCAGCAGCTTAGGGCTAGCGGGGAACTACAATGAGCAGTTCTTC. Its protein is CASSLGLAGNYNEQFF.

This clone was observed a few times. V and J are TRBV11-2 and TRBJ1-2; 8 bases map to TRBD1. The V segment lost 6 bases and the J segment 7 bases; nucleotides outside the gene matches: 1. The CDR3 loop spans 11 amino acids. Germline V gene data show CDR1 as SGHAT and CDR2 as FQNNGV. The CDR3 region has the DNA TGTGCCAGCAGGACAGGGGCTGGCTACACCTTC. This gives the protein CASRTGAGYTF.

The genes are TRBV6-6 and TRBJ1-4; D uncertain. CDR3 length equals 16 residues. Germline values: CDR1 MNHNY, CDR2 SVGAGI (reference sequence). Between the trimmed V and J ends, which lost 2 bases and 8 bases, there was a span of 18 bases. DNA of the CDR3: TGTGCCAGCAGTTACAAGCGTGGGTCCAGAGGAGAAAAACTGTTTTTT. This codes for CASSYKRGSRGEKLFF.

V is TRBV7-3 and J is TRBJ2-3; 12 positions agree with TRBD2. Germline V gene sequence: CDR1 SGHTA, CDR2 FQGTGA. Trimming took 0 bases from V and 0 from J; bases not matched to a gene: 10. This CDR3 is built from 20 residues. The CDR3 bases are TGTGCCAGCAGCTTAACCCCTAGCGGGGGGGCCCCTTATAGCACAGATACGCAGTATTTT. Its protein is CASSLTPSGGAPYSTDTQYF. Variable domain in full (rest from reference TRBV7-3 and TRBJ2-3): GAGVSQTPSNKVTEKGKYVELRCDPISGHTALYWYRQSLGQGPEFLIYFQGTGAADDSGLPNDRFFAVRPEGSVSTLKIQRTERGDSAVYLCASSLTPSGGAPYSTDTQYFGPGTRLTVL.

The chain has TRBV4-1 and TRBJ1-2; possible D gene TRBD1, 5 bases. Germline V gives CDR1 MGHRA, CDR2 YSYEKL. CDR3 length equals 16 residues. V was cut by 1 base and J by 3 bases, with 15 bases left in between. The CDR3 nucleotides are TGCGCCAGCAGCCAAGCCGGGGGACCCCTCTACTATGGCTACACCTTC. Encoded protein: CASSQAGGPLYYGYTF.

The rearrangement uses TRBV2 and TRBJ2-5; perhaps TRBD2 as D (5 bases). V lost 7 bases and J 1 base, leaving 13 bases between the germline ends. This CDR3 has 14 residues. The V gene's germline CDR1 is SNHLY and CDR2 FYNNEI. DNA for the CDR3: TGTGCCAGCAAAGGAGGATGGGGCCAAGAGACCCAGTACTTC. The encoded protein is CASKGGWGQETQYF.

The chain couples TRBV7-3 to TRBJ1-2, with TRBD1 matching over 7 bases. V trimming: 5 bases; J trimming: 2 bases; junction bases outside the gene matches: 2. Looked up from germline, CDR1 is SGHTA and CDR2 is FQGTGA. CDR3 length equals 13 residues. CDR3 nucleotide sequence: TGTGCCAGCAGCCCACAGGGGAACTATGGCTACACCTTC. Protein: CASSPQGNYGYTF.

This clone came up once. The chain carries TRBV5-8 and TRBJ1-5; D remains ambiguous. Per the germline V gene, CDR1 is SGHTS and CDR2 is YDEGEE. This CDR3 has 13 residues. V lost 4 bases and J lost 0, with 5 bases in between. CDR3 residues: CASSAYSNQPQHF. In DNA form, the CDR3 reads TGTGCCAGCAGCGCCTATAGCAATCAGCCCCAGCATTTT.

The CDR3 DNA follows: TGCGCCAGCAGCCCCCGGGATGTGAGAGTAGGGACCCAGTACTTC. Amino acids: CASSPRDVRVGTQYF. The chain is built from TRBV4-1 and TRBJ2-5; TRBD2 is a possible D gene (5 bases). V was shortened by 4 bases and J by 7 bases, with 19 bases between the two germline ends. The CDR3 runs to 15 residues. In germline, CDR1 is MGHRA, CDR2 YSYEKL.

The V gene is TRBV5-1, the J gene TRBJ2-5, with 10 bases identical to TRBD2. The CDR3 length is 15 residues. V was pared by 2 bases and J by 4 bases, with 5 bases of the junction left unmatched. Germline loops: CDR1 SGHRS, CDR2 YFSETQ. The CDR3 region has the DNA TGCGCCAGCAGCTTTAGCGGGGGGCCTCGAGAGACCCAGTACTTC. The encoded protein is CASSFSGGPRETQYF.